This TCR beta chain was identified in a study of T cell changes during pregnancy in multiple sclerosis. Germline CDR1 and CDR2: SGHTA and FQGNSA. The CDR3 has 16 amino acids. Losses at the gene ends were 5 bases for V and 2 bases for J; bases not matched to a gene: 10. Measured with immunoSEQ multiplex PCR; TCRdb has only the in-frame clones, and not every one. The table includes about 67,000 clones, roughly 90% detected once. This rearrangement joins TRBV7-2 to TRBJ1-2; 8 positions agree with TRBD1. The sequences come from peripheral blood, collected in the second trimester of pregnancy. The sequence was obtained from a female donor in good health, enrolled as a control in a pregnancy study. DNA of the CDR3: TGTGCCAGCAGCCCTCCCAGGGGGCTCGACAACTATGGCTACACCTTC. Translation: CASSPPRGLDNYGYTF.